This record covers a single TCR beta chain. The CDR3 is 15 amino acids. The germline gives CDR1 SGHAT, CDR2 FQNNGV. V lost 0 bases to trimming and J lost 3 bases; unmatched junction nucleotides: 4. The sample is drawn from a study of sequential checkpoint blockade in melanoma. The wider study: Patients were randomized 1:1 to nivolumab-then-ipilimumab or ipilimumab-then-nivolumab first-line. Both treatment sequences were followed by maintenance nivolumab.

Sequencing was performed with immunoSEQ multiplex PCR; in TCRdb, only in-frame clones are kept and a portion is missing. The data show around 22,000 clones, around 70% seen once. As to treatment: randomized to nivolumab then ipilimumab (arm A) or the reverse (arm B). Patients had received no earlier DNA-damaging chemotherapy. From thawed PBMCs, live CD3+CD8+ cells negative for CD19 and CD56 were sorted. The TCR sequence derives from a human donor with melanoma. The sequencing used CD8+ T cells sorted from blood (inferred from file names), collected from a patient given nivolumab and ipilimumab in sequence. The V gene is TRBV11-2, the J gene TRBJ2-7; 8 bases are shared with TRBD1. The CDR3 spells CASSLEGTGHYEQYF. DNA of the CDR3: TGTGCCAGCAGCTTAGAGGGGACAGGACACTACGAGCAGTACTTC.